The source of this TCR beta chain is a study of OX40 agonist ivuxolimab in advanced cancers. Notes on the study in general: Clonal expansion among partial responders at 0.1-3.0 mg/kg ranked near the lowest. Relative to CD4+ cells, CD8+ T cells on average had more expanded clones.

The data were produced by immunoSEQ multiplex PCR, yet TCRdb's version contains in-frame clones alone and is incomplete. The top ten clones hold 1.5% to 2% of a sample with roughly 71,000 clones, 84% of them seen once. This clone was detected once. Antigen specificity is unknown. Germline V gene data show CDR1 as MNHEY and CDR2 as SMNVEV (reference sequence). V gave up 4 bases and J gave up 2 bases; unmatched junction bases: 5. CDR3 length equals 15 residues. V is TRBV27 and J is TRBJ1-1; 9 nucleotides align to TRBD1. The specimen was CD4+ or CD8+ T cells sorted from blood, collected in a trial of the OX40 agonist ivuxolimab. The sequence came from an adult with an advanced solid tumor such as melanoma, head and neck, liver or kidney cancer. The CDR3 reads CASSSWTGANTEAFF. CDR3 sequence (DNA): TGTGCCAGCAGTTCGTGGACAGGGGCAAACACTGAAGCTTTCTTT.